This is a list of T cell receptor beta chains from one sample in a study of tumor T cells in aggressive B-cell lymphoma. Assay used: immunoSEQ multiplex PCR; TCRdb lists only in-frame clones, some missing. The sample carries some 7,800 clones, 82% recorded once. The sequenced sample consisted of tumor tissue. The source is an adult with diffuse large B cell lymphoma. Each CDR3 is given with its conserved first and last residue. A D gene is named only where the DNA matches it firmly.

d_gene	v_gene	j_gene	CDR3aa
-	TRBV28	TRBJ1-2	CASSLRQDRHGYTF
-	TRBV25-1	TRBJ1-2	CASSERGFGRGYTF
-	TRBV5-1	TRBJ2-5	CASSLAISYETQYF
TRBD1	TRBV29-1	TRBJ2-5	CSARGPDRGETQYF
TRBD1	TRBV30	TRBJ2-6	CAWGGTGHSGANVLTF
-	TRBV2	TRBJ2-7	CAGAEAVYEQYF
-	TRBV28	TRBJ1-1	CASSFRGTLNTEAFF
TRBD1	TRBV7-9	TRBJ1-2	CASSSGGTGNYGYTF
-	TRBV15	TRBJ2-1	CATSRERRGHYNEQFF
TRBD1	TRBV19	TRBJ2-5	CASSIDGPGQGWETQYF
-	TRBV6-5	TRBJ1-4	CASSSPRDNFVQLFF
-	TRBV4-3	TRBJ2-1	CASSQVEVGAAEQFF
TRBD2	TRBV6-6	TRBJ2-1	CASSSPTGGPNEQFF
TRBD1	TRBV9	TRBJ2-1	CASSVEGAWGEQFF
-	TRBV4-3	TRBJ2-5	CASSRGGGSQETQYF
-	TRBV11-3	TRBJ1-2	CASSSSSGYGYTF
-	TRBV5-1	TRBJ2-1	CASSLRTDVTYNEQFF
-	TRBV6-1	TRBJ2-7	CASRRGSYEQYF
TRBD2	TRBV7-6	TRBJ2-3	CASSLGTSGADRDTQYF
TRBD2	TRBV4-1	TRBJ2-1	CASSYSLAGGSEQFF
-	TRBV9	TRBJ1-1	CASSPRGTEAFF
-	TRBV29-1	TRBJ1-1	CSVEDGEAFF
TRBD2	TRBV15	TRBJ2-2	CATSKRGINTGELFF
-	TRBV9	TRBJ2-1	CASSEQGNEQFF
TRBD2	TRBV29-1	TRBJ2-7	CSVLGAGGSYEQYF
TRBD1	TRBV29-1	TRBJ1-2	CSVRDSSYGYTF
TRBD2	TRBV25-1	TRBJ2-3	CASSGFTLAGAPDTQYF
-	TRBV7-9	TRBJ1-1	CASSSRTVMNTEAFF
TRBD2	TRBV19	TRBJ2-1	CASSMLAGGPVGEQFF
-	TRBV28	TRBJ2-7	CASTTPRDTYEQYF
TRBD2	TRBV28	TRBJ2-2	CASSLSLLAGESGELFF